This T cell receptor (beta chain) derives from a study of blood T cell repertoires in COVID-19 (dated by TCRdb to between 2020 and 2021). A note on the overall study: Samples covering the acute and convalescent phases of COVID-19 were provided by collaborators in the United States, Italy and Spain. The prospective study material was composed of cDNA or gDNA derived from T cells, B-cell-depleted T cells, or PBMCs. Subjects who had been exposed to COVID-19, were actively infected with it, or had recovered from it provided the deeply sampled blood TCRbeta repertoires that made up the dataset. The repertoires were made available in a free public database intended to serve as a resource for research on the immune response to SARS-CoV-2. The samples were drawn from the first 160 participants of the ongoing ImmuneRACE study and from 1,254 subjects provided by 6 global collaborators. The sample metadata nearly always contained a de-identified subject ID, COVID-19 status, age in years and sex. Where available, HLA class I and class II types were taken from metadata supplied by the sample provider and were not determined by assay-based typing.

What the study reported, not specific to this receptor: How much clinical and demographic metadata was included differed by source and by participant, and the metadata was provided uncurated.

Based on the germline V gene, the CDR1 and CDR2 sequences are MNHEY and SVGAGI. For this chain, trimming is 7 bases at the V end and 4 bases at the J end, and the number of junction bases without a gene match is 6. CDR3 length: 14 amino acids, cysteine to phenylalanine. The DNA shown is the 42-base CDR3, in frame from base 1. In Seattle, one collaborating source enrolled patients while the infection was active and tracked those patients longitudinally over the course of disease. The collaborating institutions used their own protocols to collect whole blood in K2EDTA tubes. For TCRbeta analysis, collaborators shipped samples in one of three forms: frozen whole blood, isolated PBMCs, or DNA extracted from either of those sample types. TCRbeta CDR3 regions were amplified from genomic DNA by means of the immunoSEQ Assay, a bias-controlled multiplex PCR. The study's own analysis went as follows. Within the assay, amplification of reference gene primers was used to estimate how many nucleated cells each sample contained. To quantify the absolute abundance of each unique TCRbeta CDR3 rearrangement, sequence reads were collapsed and filtered. For each sample, productive Simpson clonality was calculated as the square root of Simpson's diversity index across productive rearrangements. TCRdb carries this immuneACCESS record with in-frame sequences only. Its versions omit some clonotypes, under half of them owing to an unresolved V gene in the studies checked, with the rest unexplained. That table is the source of V, J and clone size, and D and trimming were worked out from the DNA. The sample includes approximately 250,000 clones, with 65% to 90% observed a single time. The ten largest clones take up around 14% of the sample.

As regards this clone: No antigen is known for it. No per-base quality is available; no much larger clone lies one base away.

The rearranged chain carries TRBV6-5 and TRBJ2-1; TRBD1 lines up with 8 middle nucleotides. This TCR derives from a woman in her seventies with COVID-19, enrolled during active disease. The sample consisted of peripheral blood. CDR3 region: CASTTRGLYNEQFF. In nucleotides, the sequence is TGTGCCAGCACCACCAGGGGGCTGTACAATGAGCAGTTCTTC.